The 3 T cell receptor beta chains below come from one sample, sequenced in a study of cytomegalovirus exposure and HLA in healthy donors. Amplification used 60 Vbeta primers and 13 Jbeta primers. Libraries were prepared by immunoSEQ multiplex PCR; TCRdb keeps only in-frame clonotypes and omits some of them. The sample consists of 130,000 to 150,000 clones, approximately 80% of them appearing once. The source material was PBMCs. Every receptor here comes from a woman aged 40 to 50 in good health and CMV-seronegative.

J is TRBJ1-4 and V is TRBV5-1, with D uncertain. V lost 1 base to trimming and J lost 4 bases, with 8 bases between them. Germline loops: CDR1 SGHRS, CDR2 YFSETQ. The CDR3 spans 14 residues. CDR3 region: CASSLYSSNEKLFF. DNA for the CDR3: TGCGCCAGCAGCTTGTACAGCAGTAATGAAAAACTGTTTTTT.

The J gene is TRBJ2-3, the V gene TRBV11-2; 11 positions agree with TRBD2. V was pared by 5 bases and J by 3 bases, with 16 bases of the junction left unmatched. The V gene's germline CDR1 is SGHAT and CDR2 FQNNGV. This CDR3 comprises 19 residues. The CDR3 loop reads CASSASPGLAESFTDTQYF. CDR3 in DNA: TGTGCCAGCAGCGCCTCGCCGGGACTAGCGGAAAGTTTTACAGATACGCAGTATTTT.

The rearrangement links TRBV28 to TRBJ1-3; no reliable D call. V gave up 2 bases and J gave up 0 bases, with 8 bases separating them. The CDR3 is made up of 15 amino acids. CDR1 MDHEN and CDR2 SYDVKM come from the germline V gene. The CDR3 region has the DNA TGTGCCAGCAGTTTAACACAAAACTCTGGAAACACCATATATTTT. It codes for CASSLTQNSGNTIYF.